This TCR beta chain was recovered during a study of T-cell memory formation after mild COVID-19. Across the study: The study found TCR clusters largely donor specific. Broader study findings: Contracting clones, day 15 to 85, had balanced CD4/CD8, and later expanders favored CD4+. Clones which contracted sat mainly in CM and EM if CD4+, and in EMRA if CD8+.

This clonotype has a count of ten or more. Its cognate antigen is unknown. TCRdb re-called the 5' RACE reads through MiXCR, storing one row per CDR3 protein. The table includes 250,000 to 350,000 distinct CDR3 sequences, roughly 15% detected once. The V and J ends lost 5 bases and 1 base respectively, with 8 bases between them. The CDR3 covers 13 residues. Germline V gives CDR1 LNHDA, CDR2 SQIVND (reference sequence). Sample: PBMCs or a T cell subset sorted from them (not recorded which). The source of this sequence is a young man who had mild COVID-19 (a few samples of this study predate the infection). Cell type and time point are not known. The V call is TRBV19, the J call TRBJ1-2; D not resolved. CDR3 DNA: TGTGCCAGTAGTCGGGAAAATAACTATGGCTACACCTTC. It encodes CASSRENNYGYTF. The complete variable domain, with remaining parts taken from reference TRBV19 and TRBJ1-2, reads DGGITQSPKYLFRKEGQNVTLSCEQNLNHDAMYWYRQDPGQGLRLIYYSQIVNDFQKGDIAEGYSVSREKKESFPLTVTSAQKNPTAFYLCASSRENNYGYTFGSGTRLTVV.